This T cell receptor (beta chain) was documented in a study of PD-L1 blockade in urothelial cancer. Sequencing used immunoSEQ multiplex PCR; TCRdb keeps in-frame clones, though not all of them. Here the sample spans approximately 100,000 clones, approximately 85% being singletons. The length of the CDR3 is 15 residues. V lost 3 bases and J 2 bases, leaving 14 bases between the germline ends. Germline CDR1 MNHNS, CDR2 SASEGT. The source is a man in his fifties or sixties with urothelial cancer. The V and J genes are TRBV6-1 and TRBJ2-7; D may be TRBD1 (7 bases). The material was PBMCs, obtained around atezolizumab (anti-PD-L1) treatment. CDR3 amino acids: CASSEAGQRAYEQYF. The CDR3 DNA reads as TGTGCCAGCAGTGAGGCGGGACAGAGAGCCTACGAGCAGTACTTC.